This note documents a single TCR beta chain sequence. CDR1 and CDR2 from the germline V gene are SNHLY and FYNNEI. This CDR3 region has 14 residues. The germline V and J ends were trimmed by 5 bases and 3 bases, with 13 bases remaining between them. This specimen belongs to a study of blood T cell repertoires in COVID-19. Study-level background: From T cells, B-cell-depleted T cells, or PBMCs came the material, which was cDNA or gDNA.

The recovered donors of Cohort 3 showed two negative PCRs, clearance, or symptom resolution. Assay used: immunoSEQ multiplex PCR; TCRdb lists only in-frame clones, some missing. The sample has around 300,000 clones, around 86% seen once; the top ten hold 1.7%. The V call is TRBV2, the J call TRBJ1-1; D remains ambiguous. The TCR comes from a woman in her 40s who had recovered from COVID-19. The sequenced sample was PBMCs or T cells enriched from blood (not recorded which). CDR3 loop: CASSPLSGDTEAFF. In DNA form, the CDR3 reads TGTGCCAGCAGTCCCCTATCAGGTGACACTGAAGCTTTCTTT.